The 13 T cell receptor beta chains listed next were all sequenced from one sample in a study of technical replicates of blood from a handful of donors. TCRdb's table, derived via immunoSEQ multiplex PCR, lists solely in-frame clones and lacks some. The sample consists of more than 95,000 clones, about 95% of them appearing once. The sample was T cells isolated from PBMCs. The receptors were gathered from a human donor in good health.

The chain carries TRBV6-4 and TRBJ1-4; D not resolved. CDR3 size: 14 residues. Germline CDR1 reads MRHNA; CDR2 reads SNTAGT. V dropped 7 bases and J dropped 0 bases, with 9 bases sitting between them. This chain's CDR3 is CASTHNATNEKLFF. CDR3 DNA: TGTGCCAGCACCCACAATGCAACTAATGAAAAACTGTTTTTT.

The V and J genes are TRBV13 and TRBJ2-3; D is ambiguous. Trimming shortened V by 3 bases and J by 0 bases, and 10 bases separated the two germline ends. Germline-derived CDR1 and CDR2 are PRHDT and FYEKMQ (reference sequence). This CDR3 has 15 residues. CDR3 in DNA: TGTGCCAGCAGCTTCGGCGGAGATAGCACAGATACGCAGTATTTT. It yields the protein CASSFGGDSTDTQYF.

The chain links TRBV7-9 to TRBJ1-2; perhaps TRBD1 as D (6 bases). The CDR3 has 18 amino acids. Between the trimmed V and J ends, which lost 2 bases and 0 bases, there was a span of 19 bases. CDR1 and CDR2 from the germline V gene are SEHNR and FQNEAQ (reference sequence). CDR3 sequence: CASSLRPTGTRPNYGYTF. As DNA, the CDR3 is TGTGCCAGCAGCTTACGACCTACCGGGACAAGGCCTAACTATGGCTACACCTTC.

V is TRBV6-1 and J is TRBJ1-5; D may be TRBD1 (5 bases). Per the germline V gene, CDR1 is MNHNS and CDR2 is SASEGT. This CDR3 contains 13 residues. The V and J ends lost 2 bases and 12 bases respectively, with 14 bases between them. The CDR3 loop is CASSEQGAGGQHF. The CDR3 region has the DNA TGTGCCAGCAGTGAACAGGGTGCGGGGGGCCAGCATTTT.

This clone was seen a single time. This chain connects TRBV10-1 to TRBJ2-2, with a weak D call TRBD1 (6 bases). The germline V gene encodes CDR1 WNHNN and CDR2 SYGVQD (reference sequence). This CDR3 is built from 14 residues. V was shortened by 6 bases and J by 4 bases, with 12 bases between the two germline ends. The CDR3: CASRAGTTTGELFF. The CDR3 region has the DNA TGCGCCAGCAGAGCCGGGACAACCACCGGGGAGCTGTTTTTT.

The chain employs TRBV28 and TRBJ1-1; no clear D gene. V lost 5 bases and J lost 3, with 16 bases in between. Per germline, CDR1 MDHEN and CDR2 SYDVKM. The CDR3 length is 15 residues. The CDR3 region is CASSPKEGRHTEAFF. The CDR3 bases are TGTGCCAGCAGTCCTAAGGAAGGGAGGCACACTGAAGCTTTCTTT.

The chain couples TRBV4-2 to TRBJ1-1, with D uncertain. In germline, CDR1 is LGHNA, CDR2 YNFKEQ. Trimming stripped 4 bases from V and 1 base from J, with 10 bases between. The CDR3 is 14 residues long. The CDR3, as DNA: TGTGCCAGCAGCCCCTACTTCGGGAACACTGAAGCTTTCTTT. Protein product: CASSPYFGNTEAFF.

The rearrangement uses TRBV6-1 and TRBJ1-5; 10 positions agree with TRBD1. CDR3 length: 13 amino acids. J gave up 4 bases and V 10 bases, and 4 bases lay outside the gene matches. Germline CDR1 is MNHNS and CDR2 is SASEGT. CDR3 residues: CATRTGGNQPQHF. The CDR3, as DNA: TGTGCCACCCGGACAGGGGGGAATCAGCCCCAGCATTTT.

This clone was found once. This chain joins TRBV14 and TRBJ2-7; no firm D call. This CDR3 has 16 residues. CDR1 SGHDN and CDR2 FVKESK come from the germline V gene. Between the trimmed V and J ends, which lost 0 bases and 6 bases, there was a span of 18 bases. In DNA form, the CDR3 reads TGTGCCAGCAGCCAAGATTATGTCTATGCAGGTTTCGAGCAGTACTTC. Translated: CASSQDYVYAGFEQYF. Filled out from reference TRBV14 and TRBJ2-7, the complete variable domain reads EAGVTQFPSHSVIEKGQTVTLRCDPISGHDNLYWYRRVMGKEIKFLLHFVKESKQDESGMPNNRFLAERTGGTYSTLKVQPAELEDSGVYFCASSQDYVYAGFEQYFGPGTRLTVT.

V usage is TRBV2 and J usage is TRBJ1-5; D is uncertain. The CDR3 covers 15 residues. Trimming left V 5 bases short and J 1 base short, with 12 bases between. From germline, CDR1 is SNHLY and CDR2 FYNNEI. The CDR3 DNA sequence: TGTGCCAGCAGTAGCGACGTGATAAGCAATCAGCCCCAGCATTTT. The encoded protein is CASSSDVISNQPQHF.

This sequence joins TRBV4-1 and TRBJ2-3, with a possible D match to TRBD2 (5 bases). The CDR3 contains 16 residues. V gave up 0 bases and J gave up 1 base, with 11 bases separating them. Germline CDR1 reads MGHRA; CDR2 reads YSYEKL. CDR3 sequence: CASSQDGARGTDTQYF. CDR3 sequence (DNA): TGCGCCAGCAGCCAAGATGGAGCGAGGGGCACAGATACGCAGTATTTT.

The chain links TRBV7-9 to TRBJ2-7; 13 positions match TRBD2. Germline CDR1 and CDR2: SEHNR and FQNEAQ (reference sequence). The J segment lost 4 bases and the V segment lost 3 bases, leaving 15 bases of the junction unmatched. The CDR3 spans 19 residues. CDR3 loop: CASSFLTTGTSGVRYEQYF. The CDR3 coding sequence is TGTGCCAGCAGCTTTTTGACAACCGGGACTAGCGGGGTAAGGTACGAGCAGTACTTC.

The genes are TRBV19 and TRBJ1-2; D call uncertain. The CDR3 sequence is 14 residues long. Germline values: CDR1 LNHDA, CDR2 SQIVND (reference sequence). Trimming pared 2 bases from V and 0 bases from J, leaving 7 bases between. The chain's CDR3 is CASSITASNYGYTF. CDR3 DNA: TGTGCCAGTAGTATAACAGCTTCTAACTATGGCTACACCTTC.